This entry describes one TCR beta chain. The data are from a study of blood T cell repertoires in COVID-19. The overall study: Some COVID-19 samples were acute and others convalescent; all came from the United States, Italy and Spain. Sources were T cells, B-cell-depleted T cells, or PBMCs; the material itself was cDNA or gDNA.

Study processing details: Estimated nucleated cell counts came from reference gene primer amplification. Profiling relied on immunoSEQ multiplex PCR, and the TCRdb table lists in-frame clones only, not all of them. V, J and clone size are taken as reported in that table, and D and trimming were inferred from the DNA itself. The sample shows roughly 260,000 clones, around nine tenths of them seen only once. Sequenced: peripheral blood. This receptor was identified in a woman aged 40 to 55 who had recovered from COVID-19.

CDR3 sequence (DNA): TGTGCCAGCAGGGGCTTCGCTAACTATGGCTACACCTTC. Translated, it gives CASRGFANYGYTF. The chain uses TRBV7-2 and TRBJ1-2; D gene unclear. The CDR3 sequence is 13 residues long. Per the germline V gene, CDR1 is SGHTA and CDR2 is FQGNSA. The V end was cut by 6 bases, the J end by 0 bases, with 8 bases between.